The rows below give T cell receptor beta chains drawn from one sample of a study of beta chain features in type 1 diabetes. Sequencing used immunoSEQ multiplex PCR; TCRdb keeps in-frame clones, though not all of them. The table has 360,000 or so clones, around 20% seen once; the top ten hold around 0.045%. Sequenced input: naive CD4+ T cells from blood. These receptors came from a woman younger than 30 in good health. Both conserved end residues are part of each CDR3. Each record gives: D gene, V gene, J gene, clone size, CDR3 protein, CDR3 DNA. D genes are given only for firm matches. Clone size is not always given. Where it is, it says once, few, many or a class for expanded clones.

-	TRBV2	TRBJ2-5	few	CASSLLVAQETQYF	TGTGCCAGCAGCCTACTCGTAGCCCAAGAGACCCAGTACTTC
-	TRBV9	TRBJ2-3	-	CASSVGLSTDTQYF	TGTGCCAGCAGCGTAGGACTCAGCACAGATACGCAGTATTTT
-	TRBV19	TRBJ2-5	-	CASSIAETQYF	TGTGCCAGTAGTATAGCTGAGACCCAGTACTTC
-	TRBV5-4	TRBJ1-1	few	CASSSGQLNTEAFF	TGTGCCAGCAGCTCCGGACAGCTGAACACTGAAGCTTTCTTT
TRBD1	TRBV4-1	TRBJ2-7	-	CASSQGQGNLYEQYF	TGCGCCAGCAGCCAAGGACAGGGGAATTTATACGAGCAGTACTTC
TRBD1	TRBV5-1	TRBJ2-7	few	CASSVTTGPDEQYF	TGCGCCAGCAGCGTTACGACAGGGCCCGACGAGCAGTACTTC
TRBD2	TRBV10-3	TRBJ2-5	few	CAISESIGGTVQETQYF	TGTGCCATCAGTGAGTCGATCGGGGGGACCGTTCAAGAGACCCAGTACTTC
TRBD1	TRBV4-1	TRBJ1-5	-	CASSQGDRGDSNQPQHF	TGCGCCAGCAGCCAGGGTGACAGGGGCGACAGCAATCAGCCCCAGCATTTT
TRBD2	TRBV18	TRBJ2-7	once	CASSPPGRGSYEQYF	TGTGCCAGCTCACCACCGGGGAGGGGATCCTACGAGCAGTACTTC
-	TRBV11-1	TRBJ2-1	-	CASSLAWTTNEQFF	TGTGCCAGCAGCTTAGCTTGGACTACCAATGAGCAGTTCTTC
-	TRBV11-2	TRBJ1-2	few	CASSLSGASYTF	TGTGCCAGCAGCTTAAGTGGGGCTAGCTACACCTTC
TRBD2	TRBV9	TRBJ2-3	-	CASSATPGLAEYF	TGTGCCAGCAGCGCCACACCGGGACTAGCGGAATATTTT
-	TRBV7-9	TRBJ2-7	few	CASSSVGQGGGEQYF	TGTGCCAGCAGTTCGGTCGGACAGGGAGGGGGCGAGCAGTACTTC
-	TRBV4-1	TRBJ2-5	-	CASSPSGQETQYF	TGCGCCAGCAGCCCGAGCGGTCAAGAGACCCAGTACTTC
-	TRBV5-4	TRBJ2-1	-	CASSLGRDTEQFF	TGTGCCAGCAGCTTGGGCAGGGACACTGAGCAGTTCTTC
-	TRBV11-3	TRBJ1-1	few	CASSTDRNTEAFF	TGTGCCAGCAGCACGGACAGGAACACTGAAGCTTTCTTT
TRBD2	TRBV2	TRBJ2-1	-	CASRGLAGYNEQFF	TGTGCCAGCCGTGGACTAGCGGGGTACAATGAGCAGTTCTTC
TRBD1	TRBV7-9	TRBJ2-7	-	CATSRDRGTYEQYF	TGTGCCACCAGCAGGGACAGGGGCACCTACGAGCAGTACTTC
-	TRBV18	TRBJ1-3	-	CASSLDRTSGNTIYF	TGTGCCAGCTCACTCGACAGGACCTCTGGAAACACCATATATTTT
TRBD1	TRBV5-1	TRBJ2-1	-	CASSLMGQAVNEQFF	TGCGCCAGCAGCTTGATGGGACAGGCAGTCAATGAGCAGTTCTTC
-	TRBV4-2	TRBJ2-1	few	CASSPSDSSSYNEQFF	TGTGCCAGCAGCCCATCGGACTCGAGCTCCTACAATGAGCAGTTCTTC
TRBD2	TRBV6-1	TRBJ2-1	-	CASSPGTSGSNEQFF	TGTGCCAGCAGTCCCGGGACTAGCGGGAGCAATGAGCAGTTCTTC
-	TRBV4-1	TRBJ1-1	few	CASSRLGTTSPMTEAFF	TGCGCCAGCAGCCGCCTCGGGACAACCTCCCCTATGACTGAAGCTTTCTTT
TRBD2	TRBV11-1	TRBJ2-1	-	CASSLTGGNYNEQFF	TGTGCCAGCAGCTTAACGGGGGGTAACTACAATGAGCAGTTCTTC
TRBD1	TRBV30	TRBJ2-7	-	CAWSPGQGYEQYF	TGTGCCTGGAGTCCGGGACAGGGGTACGAGCAGTACTTC
TRBD1	TRBV11-2	TRBJ2-3	few	CASSLSPDRGPPDTQYF	TGTGCCAGCAGCTTATCCCCGGACAGGGGGCCCCCAGATACGCAGTATTTT
-	TRBV30	TRBJ1-1	few	CAWRWTVGTEAFF	TGTGCCTGGAGGTGGACAGTAGGGACTGAAGCTTTCTTT
-	TRBV29-1	TRBJ1-5	-	CSVGAENQPQHF	TGCAGCGTTGGGGCTGAAAATCAGCCCCAGCATTTT
-	TRBV30	TRBJ1-4	-	CAWSAPAGGVIF	TGTGCCTGGAGTGCCCCCGCGGGGGGGGTGATTTTT
-	TRBV5-1	TRBJ2-2	-	CASTLEGAGGELFF	TGCGCCAGCACCCTGGAGGGGGCAGGCGGGGAGCTGTTTTTT
TRBD1	TRBV11-3	TRBJ2-3	few	CASSRQGFTDTQYF	TGTGCCAGCAGCCGACAGGGATTCACAGATACGCAGTATTTT
TRBD2	TRBV29-1	TRBJ2-3	few	CSVYGLAGQGTDTQYF	TGCAGCGTCTACGGACTAGCGGGCCAGGGGACAGATACGCAGTATTTT
TRBD2	TRBV4-2	TRBJ2-3	few	CASSQGAGGHTDTQYF	TGTGCCAGCAGCCAAGGGGCGGGGGGTCATACAGATACGCAGTATTTT
-	TRBV1	TRBJ2-3	-	CTSSHPLPAGGGDTQYF	TGCACCAGCAGCCACCCCTTGCCCGCGGGGGGAGGAGATACGCAGTATTTT
-	TRBV7-2	TRBJ1-5	-	CASSSRTNSNQPQHF	TGTGCCAGCAGCTCGCGGACAAATAGCAATCAGCCCCAGCATTTT
TRBD1	TRBV30	TRBJ1-2	-	CAWSSQGASGYTF	TGTGCCTGGAGTTCCCAGGGGGCGTCGGGCTACACCTTC
TRBD1	TRBV9	TRBJ1-1	-	CASSGGTGGLAFF	TGTGCCAGCAGCGGGGGGACAGGGGGCTTGGCTTTCTTT
TRBD1	TRBV18	TRBJ2-1	few	CASSPLTGDYNEQFF	TGTGCCAGCTCACCACTAACAGGGGACTACAATGAGCAGTTCTTC
TRBD2	TRBV15	TRBJ2-6	-	CATSRDMGGPGANVLTF	TGTGCCACCAGCAGAGATATGGGAGGGCCTGGGGCCAACGTCCTGACTTTC
TRBD2	TRBV5-1	TRBJ2-3	-	CASSLQLTSGSTDTQYF	TGCGCCAGCAGCCTCCAACTGACTAGCGGCAGTACAGATACGCAGTATTTT
-	TRBV7-9	TRBJ2-7	-	CASSLTETSYEQYF	TGTGCCAGCAGCTTAACAGAAACTTCCTACGAGCAGTACTTC
-	TRBV7-2	TRBJ1-5	few	CASSWDNNNQPQHF	TGTGCCAGCAGCTGGGACAACAACAATCAGCCCCAGCATTTT
TRBD1	TRBV5-1	TRBJ1-6	-	CASSLGGTGESPLHF	TGCGCCAGCAGCTTGGGAGGGACAGGAGAATCACCCCTCCACTTT
-	TRBV11-2	TRBJ2-3	-	CASSLVAGATDTQYF	TGTGCCAGCAGCTTAGTTGCAGGGGCGACAGATACGCAGTATTTT
-	TRBV7-2	TRBJ2-7	-	CASGAQPSVSEQYF	TGTGCCAGCGGAGCTCAACCCAGTGTCTCCGAGCAGTACTTC
TRBD1	TRBV5-1	TRBJ1-6	-	CASSLTRGGTGANSPLHF	TGCGCCAGCAGCTTAACTCGGGGGGGGACAGGGGCGAATTCACCCCTCCACTTT
-	TRBV5-1	TRBJ2-5	few	CASSLVAGRQETQYF	TGCGCCAGCAGCTTGGTGGCGGGGAGGCAAGAGACCCAGTACTTC
TRBD1	TRBV5-1	TRBJ2-7	few	CASRTGGSLEQYF	TGCGCCAGCAGGACAGGGGGCTCTCTCGAGCAGTACTTC
-	TRBV20-1	TRBJ1-2	-	CSAQGGYGYTF	TGCAGTGCACAGGGTGGCTATGGCTACACCTTC
TRBD2	TRBV28	TRBJ2-7	few	CATTSGTSYEQYF	TGTGCCACCACTAGCGGGACTTCCTACGAGCAGTACTTC
-	TRBV29-1	TRBJ1-1	few	CSVVSLGSGTEAFF	TGCAGCGTTGTATCCTTGGGTAGCGGCACTGAAGCTTTCTTT
TRBD1	TRBV5-8	TRBJ2-7	few	CASSLGQGASEQYF	TGTGCCAGCAGCTTGGGACAGGGGGCGAGCGAGCAGTACTTC
-	TRBV7-9	TRBJ2-1	few	CASSLGHPGNEQFF	TGTGCCAGCAGCTTGGGACACCCTGGGAATGAGCAGTTCTTC
-	TRBV29-1	TRBJ1-4	-	CSVEGATTNEKLFF	TGCAGCGTTGAAGGAGCCACAACTAATGAAAAACTGTTTTTT